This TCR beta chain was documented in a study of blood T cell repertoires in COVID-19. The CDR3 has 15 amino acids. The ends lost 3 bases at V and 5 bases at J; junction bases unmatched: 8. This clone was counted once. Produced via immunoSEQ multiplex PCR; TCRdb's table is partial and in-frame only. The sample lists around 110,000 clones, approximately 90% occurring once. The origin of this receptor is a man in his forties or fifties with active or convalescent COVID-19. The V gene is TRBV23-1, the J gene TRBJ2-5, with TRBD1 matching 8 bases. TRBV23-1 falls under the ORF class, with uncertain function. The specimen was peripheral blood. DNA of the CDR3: TGCGCCAGCAGTCATCCGGGACAGGTGGGGGAGACCCAGTACTTC. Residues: CASSHPGQVGETQYF.